This entry lists 19 T cell receptor beta chains sequenced from one sample in a study of response to subunit inactivated influenza vaccine. MiXCR, applied by TCRdb to the RT-PCR reads, yields one record per CDR3 protein. This sample yields approximately 700,000 distinct CDR3 sequences, of which around 14% are seen a single time; less than 9% belongs to the top ten. The material sequenced was PBMCs from blood, taken 14 to 15 days before vaccination. The receptors here all came from a man aged 45-65 years who received an inactivated influenza vaccine.

This rearrangement joins TRBV7-2 to TRBJ2-7, with D unclear. Germline CDR1 is SGHTA and CDR2 is FQGNSA. The CDR3 covers 13 residues. V lost 5 bases to trimming and J lost 3 bases, with 11 bases between them. CDR3 nucleotide sequence: TGTGCCAGCAGCCCAACCTGGGACTACGAGCAGTACTTC. Its translation: CASSPTWDYEQYF.

The rearrangement links TRBV30 to TRBJ2-1; 8 bases align to TRBD1. The V gene end was trimmed by 0 bases and the J gene end by 8 bases; junction bases not matched to a gene: 6. The CDR3 loop spans 14 amino acids. The V gene's germline CDR1 is GTSNPN and CDR2 SVGIG (reference sequence). This CDR3 reads CAWSVGPGGDEQFF. The CDR3 DNA reads TGTGCCTGGAGTGTAGGCCCAGGGGGCGATGAGCAGTTCTTC.

In its sample, this clonotype was seen a few times. The V and J genes are TRBV5-5 and TRBJ2-3, with TRBD1 matching over 9 bases. This CDR3 has 17 residues. Germline loops: CDR1 SGHKS, CDR2 YYEKEE (reference sequence). J gave up 3 bases and V 4 bases, and 12 bases lay outside the gene matches. CDR3 protein: CASSNTTGGWRTDTQYF. In nucleotides, the CDR3 is TGTGCCAGCAGCAATACTACAGGGGGCTGGCGGACAGATACGCAGTATTTT.

This clonotype appeared a few times. This chain links TRBV4-1 with TRBJ2-3, with D perhaps assigned TRBD1 or TRBD2 (5 bases each). This CDR3 is built from 16 residues. The germline CDR1 and CDR2 sequences are MGHRA and YSYEKL. Trimming removed 3 bases at V and 3 bases at J, with 16 bases between. CDR3 coding DNA: TGCGCCAGCAGCCAGGGGGTCTGGGAATTAACAGATACGCAGTATTTT. Translated, it gives CASSQGVWELTDTQYF.

The rearrangement uses TRBV7-2 and TRBJ2-7; D remains ambiguous. The CDR3 extends over 14 amino acids. V was cut by 0 bases and J by 1 base, with 7 bases left in between. Germline V gene sequence: CDR1 SGHTA, CDR2 FQGNSA. CDR3 protein: CASSLAGFSYEQYF. DNA for the CDR3: TGTGCCAGCAGCTTAGCGGGCTTTTCCTACGAGCAGTACTTC.

This clonotype has just a few counts. The V call is TRBV20-1, the J call TRBJ1-5; tentative D call: TRBD1 (6 bases). The CDR3 sequence is 14 residues long. Germline CDR1 reads DFQATT; CDR2 reads SNEGSKA (reference sequence). The ends were cut back, 2 bases at V and 4 bases at J, with 12 bases in the middle. CDR3 sequence reads: CSARKGQLNQPQHF. The CDR3 DNA sequence: TGCAGTGCTAGAAAAGGACAGCTAAATCAGCCCCAGCATTTT.

The chain uses TRBV4-2 and TRBJ2-5, with TRBD1 as a possible D gene (6 bases). The CDR3 totals 14 residues. The germline V gene has CDR1 LGHNA and CDR2 YNFKEQ. V was shortened by 4 bases and J by 5 bases, with 14 bases between the two germline ends. CDR3 in DNA: TGTGCCAGCAGCCTGGGACAAACGGGGGAGACCCAGTACTTC. This translates into CASSLGQTGETQYF.

This CDR3 reads CTAFRDTVGWEQYF. The DNA for the CDR3 is TGCACCGCCTTCCGGGACACCGTGGGGTGGGAGCAGTACTTC. The V gene is TRBV20-1, the J gene TRBJ2-7, with D maybe TRBD1 (6 bases). The CDR3 spans 14 residues. Germline assignment: CDR1 DFQATT and CDR2 SNEGSKA (reference sequence).

This clonotype has more than one count but fewer than ten. The chain's CDR3 is CASSLSDGLSYGYTF. DNA for the CDR3: TGTGCCAGCAGTTTATCCGACGGGCTTAGCTATGGCTACACCTTC. V usage is TRBV27 and J usage is TRBJ1-2; D uncertain. This CDR3 region has 15 residues. With 0 bases removed from V and 4 bases from J, the gap between germline ends came to 12 bases. CDR1 is MNHEY, CDR2 SMNVEV, per germline (reference sequence).

V usage is TRBV5-1 and J usage is TRBJ2-3; TRBD2 matches 11 bases. CDR3 length equals 18 residues. From germline, CDR1 is SGHRS and CDR2 YFSETQ. V shed 4 bases and J 2 bases; nucleotides not matched to a gene: 12. CDR3: CASSGALTSGRVTDTQYF. The CDR3 region has the DNA TGCGCCAGCAGCGGGGCCCTAACTAGCGGGAGAGTCACAGATACGCAGTATTTT. The full variable domain, with the rest looked up from reference TRBV5-1 and TRBJ2-3, is KAGVTQTPRYLIKTRGQQVTLSCSPISGHRSVSWYQQTPGQGLQFLFEYFSETQRNKGNFPGRFSGRQFSNSRSEMNVSTLELGDSALYLCASSGALTSGRVTDTQYFGPGTRLTVL.

This clonotype came up a few times. The genes are TRBV3-1 and TRBJ2-7; 11 nucleotides match TRBD2. The germline V gene encodes CDR1 LGHDT and CDR2 YNNKEL (reference sequence). The CDR3 totals 15 residues. V shed 3 bases, J shed 5 bases, and the junction held 6 bases outside the gene matches. The DNA of the CDR3 is TGTGCCAGCAGCCATACTAGCGGGAGTAGCCACGAGCAGTACTTC. Translated: CASSHTSGSSHEQYF.

V gene TRBV28 combines with J gene TRBJ1-2; no clear D gene. CDR1 and CDR2 (germline): MDHEN, SYDVKM. This CDR3 has 12 amino acids. V was clipped by 5 bases and J by 8 bases, with 12 bases between them. CDR3 nucleotides: TGTGCCAGCAGTCTCCCGCCGGGGGGCTACACCTTC. Amino acid sequence: CASSLPPGGYTF.

The sample holds a few counts of this clonotype. The rearrangement uses TRBV28 and TRBJ2-7; 7 positions match TRBD1. This CDR3 has 13 residues. The junction had 3 bases not matched to a gene; V was cut back by 6 bases and J by 1 base. CDR1 is MDHEN, CDR2 SYDVKM, per germline. The CDR3 sequence: CASRGTASYEQYF. DNA for the CDR3: TGTGCCAGCAGGGGGACAGCTTCCTACGAGCAGTACTTC.

This clonotype showed up just a few times. Here the CDR3 DNA reads TGTGCCAGCAGCTTTTCGAGCAGCACCTACGAGCAGTACTTC. Its translation: CASSFSSSTYEQYF. The V and J genes are TRBV7-2 and TRBJ2-7; D is unclear. Trimming pared 3 bases from V and 2 bases from J, leaving 11 bases between. Germline loops: CDR1 SGHTA, CDR2 FQGNSA. This CDR3 spans 14 amino acids. The full variable domain, completed using reference TRBV7-2 and TRBJ2-7, is GAGVSQSPSNKVTEKGKDVELRCDPISGHTALYWYRQSLGQGLEFLIYFQGNSAPDKSGLPSDRFSAERTGGSVSTLTIQRTQQEDSAVYLCASSFSSSTYEQYFGPGTRLTVT.

This clonotype was counted a few times. The chain has TRBV15 and TRBJ1-6, with TRBD1 matching over 9 bases. Trimming took 0 bases from V and 7 from J; bases not matched to a gene: 1. The CDR3 consists of 15 residues. Germline CDR1 and CDR2: LNHNV and YYDKDF (reference sequence). CDR3 sequence: CATSREGQGNSPLHF. CDR3 nucleotides: TGTGCCACCAGCAGAGAGGGACAGGGCAATTCACCCCTCCACTTT.

The J gene is TRBJ2-2, the V gene TRBV4-3, with TRBD2 identical over 7 bases. The germline gives CDR1 LGHNA, CDR2 YSLEER. Trimming removed 0 bases from V and 1 base from J; junction bases left unmatched: 8. The CDR3 spans 18 residues. In DNA form, the CDR3 reads TGCGCCAGCAGCCAAGAGTCACCGGCTAGCGGGAACACCGGGGAGCTGTTTTTT. This encodes CASSQESPASGNTGELFF.

The rearrangement links TRBV7-9 to TRBJ2-4; 12 bases line up with TRBD2. CDR1 and CDR2 from the germline V gene are SEHNR and FQNEAQ (reference sequence). CDR3 length equals 16 residues. The ends lost 5 bases at V and 7 bases at J; junction bases unmatched: 9. The CDR3 loop reads CASSDRTSGVLNIQYF. CDR3 DNA sequence: TGTGCCAGCAGCGACCGGACTAGCGGGGTGTTGAACATTCAGTACTTC.

This chain joins TRBV3-1 and TRBJ1-1; 9 bases are a match to TRBD1. The CDR3 has 15 amino acids. V dropped 10 bases and J dropped 1; count of bases not matched to a gene: 10. From germline, CDR1 is LGHDT and CDR2 YNNKEL (reference sequence). The CDR3 DNA follows: TGTGCCACCACCCCTAGGGGACAGGGGAACACTGAAGCTTTCTTT. Encoded protein: CATTPRGQGNTEAFF. The full variable domain, rest sourced from reference TRBV3-1 and TRBJ1-1, is DTAVSQTPKYLVTQMGNDKSIKCEQNLGHDTMYWYKQDSKKFLKIMFSYNNKELIINETVPNRFSPKSPDKAHLNLHINSLELGDSAVYFCATTPRGQGNTEAFFGQGTRLTVV.

This clonotype was observed many times. This chain joins TRBV5-1 and TRBJ2-7; D is possibly TRBD2 (5 bases). Trimming took off 4 bases at V and 4 bases at J, with 15 bases between the two ends. This CDR3 contains 14 residues. CDR1 and CDR2 from the germline V gene are SGHRS and YFSETQ. The CDR3 protein is CASSGTSGPYEQYF. The CDR3 coding sequence is TGCGCCAGCAGCGGAACTAGTGGGCCTTACGAGCAGTACTTC.